This T cell receptor beta chain emerged from a study of T cell changes during pregnancy in multiple sclerosis. Assay: immunoSEQ multiplex PCR; the TCRdb copy retains only in-frame clones and omits some. The sample yields over 25,000 clones, 89% seen once. Germline trimming cut 4 bases from V and 4 bases from J; bases unmatched to any gene: 7. CDR1 and CDR2 (germline): LGHNA, YSLEER. This CDR3 region has 16 residues. The chain carries TRBV4-3 and TRBJ2-6; 7 positions agree with TRBD2. The sequencing here drew on CD8+ T cells from peripheral blood mononuclear cells, taken after pregnancy. The source is a female donor with multiple sclerosis, enrolled in a pregnancy study. The CDR3 loop reads CASSPQSGTGANVLTF. CDR3 sequence (DNA): TGCGCCAGCAGCCCTCAGAGCGGGACCGGGGCCAACGTCCTGACTTTC.